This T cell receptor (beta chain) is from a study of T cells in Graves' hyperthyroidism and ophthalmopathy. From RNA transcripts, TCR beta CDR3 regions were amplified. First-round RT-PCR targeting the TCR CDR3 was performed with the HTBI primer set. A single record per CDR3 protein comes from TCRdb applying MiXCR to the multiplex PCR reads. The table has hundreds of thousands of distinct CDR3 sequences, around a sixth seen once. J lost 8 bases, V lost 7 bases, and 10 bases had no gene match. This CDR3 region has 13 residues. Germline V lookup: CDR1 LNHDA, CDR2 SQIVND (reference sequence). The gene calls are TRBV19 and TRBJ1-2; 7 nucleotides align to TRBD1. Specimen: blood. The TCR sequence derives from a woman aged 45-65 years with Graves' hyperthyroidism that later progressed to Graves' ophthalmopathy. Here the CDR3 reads CASTTGQAEGYTF. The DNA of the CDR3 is TGTGCCAGTACTACCGGACAGGCGGAGGGCTACACCTTC.